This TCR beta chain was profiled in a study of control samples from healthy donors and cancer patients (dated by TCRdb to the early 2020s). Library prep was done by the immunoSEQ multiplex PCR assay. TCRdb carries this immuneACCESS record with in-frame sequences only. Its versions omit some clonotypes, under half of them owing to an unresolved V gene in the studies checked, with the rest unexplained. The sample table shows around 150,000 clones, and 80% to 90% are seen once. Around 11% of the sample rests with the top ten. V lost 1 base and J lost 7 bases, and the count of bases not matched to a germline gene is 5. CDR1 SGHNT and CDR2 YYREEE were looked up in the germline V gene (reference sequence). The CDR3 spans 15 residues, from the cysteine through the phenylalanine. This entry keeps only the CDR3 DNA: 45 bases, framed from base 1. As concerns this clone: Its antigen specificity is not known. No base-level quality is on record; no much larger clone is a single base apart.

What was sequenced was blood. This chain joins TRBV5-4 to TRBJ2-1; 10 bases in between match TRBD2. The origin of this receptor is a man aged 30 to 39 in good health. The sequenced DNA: TGTGCCAGCAGCTTGCGAAGCGGGAGGGTAAATGAGCAGTTCTTC. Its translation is CASSLRSGRVNEQFF.